The TCR beta chain under discussion was sequenced for a study of human T cells and chemical hapten exposure. Background on the study: Doses of diphenylcyclopropenone went to the patients' scalps weekly throughout the approximately 22-week study. Application of 0.01% DPC to the upper back was done by patch test, with a reading at 6 days. How much TCR each sample yielded varied, mostly because pooled library volumes differed slightly.

During construction of the library, unique molecular identifiers were attached to individual cDNA molecules for quantitative, reproducible TCR counting. TCRdb itself ran the RACE reads through MiXCR, one entry per CDR3 protein. In the table there are 300,000 to 400,000 distinct CDR3 sequences, 4.5% to 6% of which are singletons. The CDR3 is 17 amino acids. Trimming stripped 2 bases from V and 0 bases from J, with 11 bases between. Germline V gene lookup returns CDR1 SGHTA and CDR2 FQGTGA. Noted time point: pre-sensitization, week 0. Treatment defined: therapeutic diphenylcyclopropenone sensitization with weekly scalp DPC.

The material sequenced was whole blood, taken in connection with sensitization to the hapten diphenylcyclopropenone (DPC). The chain recombines TRBV7-3 with TRBJ1-6; D remains unclear. This sequence originates from a woman between 45 and 60 years old with alopecia areata. Some clones in this sample may be carry-over from other donors' samples. Written as DNA, the CDR3 is TGTGCCAGCAGCTTAGGGCCTCCGAGCTCCTATAATTCACCCCTCCACTTT. It is translated as CASSLGPPSSYNSPLHF. Together with reference TRBV7-3 and TRBJ1-6, the CDR3 gives the full variable domain: GAGVSQTPSNKVTEKGKYVELRCDPISGHTALYWYRQSLGQGPEFLIYFQGTGAADDSGLPNDRFFAVRPEGSVSTLKIQRTERGDSAVYLCASSLGPPSSYNSPLHFGNGTRLTVT.